This T cell receptor (beta chain) comes out of a study of shared clonotypes between healthy human individuals. Only one count was recorded for this clone. As yet, its antigen is unknown. Donors comprised healthy HIV-negative adults lacking recent acute infections or vaccinations. The method was immunoSEQ multiplex PCR; TCRdb's version includes in-frame clones alone and lacks a portion of them. The sample holds approximately 2.5 million clones, over 85% seen once. Germline CDR1 reads SNHLY; CDR2 reads FYNNEI. The CDR3 runs to 15 residues. Trimming removed 7 bases at V and 0 bases at J, with 12 bases between. Whole-study results and caveats: Non-shared clonotypes had lower generation probabilities than those shared by all four donors.

The sample was naive CD4+ T cells from PBMCs. Stated subset: CD45RA+ positively selected. This TCR was recovered from a man aged 18 to 29 in good health. Some clones in this sample may be carry-over from other donors' samples. The chain has TRBV2 and TRBJ2-2; D call uncertain. The CDR3 DNA reads TGTGCCAGCAAGGCAGGCCAAACGAACACCGGGGAGCTGTTTTTT. Protein product: CASKAGQTNTGELFF.